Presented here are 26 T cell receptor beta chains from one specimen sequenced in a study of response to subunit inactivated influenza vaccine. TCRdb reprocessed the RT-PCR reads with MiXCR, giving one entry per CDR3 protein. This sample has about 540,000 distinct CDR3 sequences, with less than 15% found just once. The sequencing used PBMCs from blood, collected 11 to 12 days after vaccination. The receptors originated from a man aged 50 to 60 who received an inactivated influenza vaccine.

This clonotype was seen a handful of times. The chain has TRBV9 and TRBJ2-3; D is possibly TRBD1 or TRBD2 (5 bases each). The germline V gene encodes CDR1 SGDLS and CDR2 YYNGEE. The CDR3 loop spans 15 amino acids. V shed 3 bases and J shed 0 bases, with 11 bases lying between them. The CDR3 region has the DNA TGTGCCAGCAGCGCTCTGGGGGATAGCACAGATACGCAGTATTTT. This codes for CASSALGDSTDTQYF.

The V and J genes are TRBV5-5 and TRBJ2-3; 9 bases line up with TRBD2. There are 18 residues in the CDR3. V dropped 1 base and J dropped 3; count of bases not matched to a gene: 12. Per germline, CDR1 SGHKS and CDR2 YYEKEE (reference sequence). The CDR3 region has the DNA TGTGCCAGCAGCTTGCGGGCTAGCGGGGACCTTTTAACAGATACGCAGTATTTT. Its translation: CASSLRASGDLLTDTQYF.

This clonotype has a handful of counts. The CDR3, as DNA: TGTGCCAGCAGTTTCATAGCGGGAGTCGGTTTCACAGATACGCAGTATTTT. Its translation: CASSFIAGVGFTDTQYF. This rearrangement joins TRBV27 to TRBJ2-3; 9 bases agree with TRBD2. This CDR3 region has 17 residues. With V trimmed by 3 bases and J by 2 bases, 9 bases remained unmatched. Germline V gene sequence: CDR1 MNHEY, CDR2 SMNVEV (reference sequence).

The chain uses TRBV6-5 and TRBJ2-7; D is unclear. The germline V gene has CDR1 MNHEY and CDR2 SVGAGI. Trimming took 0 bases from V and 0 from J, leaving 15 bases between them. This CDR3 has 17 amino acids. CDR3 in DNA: TGTGCCAGCAGTTACTCGGCGTCCCCCGAGCTCTCCTACGAGCAGTACTTC. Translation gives CASSYSASPELSYEQYF.

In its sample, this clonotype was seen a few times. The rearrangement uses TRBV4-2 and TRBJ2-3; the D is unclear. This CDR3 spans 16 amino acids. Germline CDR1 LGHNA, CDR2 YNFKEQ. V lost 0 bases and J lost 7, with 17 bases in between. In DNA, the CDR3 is TGTGCCAGCAGCCAAGATTTACGGACCCCACATCATACGCAGTATTTT. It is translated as CASSQDLRTPHHTQYF.

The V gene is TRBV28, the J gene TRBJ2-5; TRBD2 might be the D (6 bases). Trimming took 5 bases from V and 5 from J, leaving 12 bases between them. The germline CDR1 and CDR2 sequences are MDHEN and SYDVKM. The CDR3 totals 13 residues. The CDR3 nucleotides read TGTGCCAGCAGTGGCTTGGAGGGTGAGACCCAGTACTTC. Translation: CASSGLEGETQYF.

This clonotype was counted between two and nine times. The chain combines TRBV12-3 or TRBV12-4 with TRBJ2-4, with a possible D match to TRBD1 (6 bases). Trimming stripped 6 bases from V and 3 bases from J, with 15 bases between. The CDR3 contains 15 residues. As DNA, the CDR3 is TGTGCCAGCAGCCCAGAGGACAGAGGCAAAAACATTCAGTACTTC. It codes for CASSPEDRGKNIQYF.

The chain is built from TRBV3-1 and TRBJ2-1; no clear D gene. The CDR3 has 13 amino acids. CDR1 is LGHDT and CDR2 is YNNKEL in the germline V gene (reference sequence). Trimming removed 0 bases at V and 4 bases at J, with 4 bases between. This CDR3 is CASSQDMYNEQFF. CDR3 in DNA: TGTGCCAGCAGCCAAGATATGTACAATGAGCAGTTCTTC.

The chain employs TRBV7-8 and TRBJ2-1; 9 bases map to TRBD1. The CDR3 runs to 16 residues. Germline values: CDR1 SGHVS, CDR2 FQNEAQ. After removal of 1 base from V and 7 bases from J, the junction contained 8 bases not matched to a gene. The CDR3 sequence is CASSLGGTGFKNEQFF. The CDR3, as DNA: TGTGCCAGCAGCTTAGGCGGGACAGGGTTTAAGAATGAGCAGTTCTTC. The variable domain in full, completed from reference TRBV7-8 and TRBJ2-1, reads GAGVSQSPRYKVAKRGQDVALRCDPISGHVSLFWYQQALGQGPEFLTYFQNEAQLDKSGLPSDRFFAERPEGSVSTLKIQRTQQEDSAVYLCASSLGGTGFKNEQFFGPGTRLTVL.

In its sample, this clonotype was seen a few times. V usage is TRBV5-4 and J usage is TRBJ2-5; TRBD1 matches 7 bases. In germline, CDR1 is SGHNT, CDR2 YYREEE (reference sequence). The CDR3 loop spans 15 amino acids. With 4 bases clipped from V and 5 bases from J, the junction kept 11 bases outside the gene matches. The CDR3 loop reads CASSSRQGSWETQYF. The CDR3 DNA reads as TGTGCCAGCAGCAGTAGACAGGGTTCGTGGGAGACCCAGTACTTC.

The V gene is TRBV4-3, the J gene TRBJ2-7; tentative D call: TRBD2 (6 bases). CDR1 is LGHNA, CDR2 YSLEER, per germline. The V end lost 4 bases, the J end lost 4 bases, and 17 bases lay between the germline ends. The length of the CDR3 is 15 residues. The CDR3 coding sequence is TGCGCCAGCAGCCGGCTATCGGGGGATGTTTACGAGCAGTACTTC. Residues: CASSRLSGDVYEQYF.

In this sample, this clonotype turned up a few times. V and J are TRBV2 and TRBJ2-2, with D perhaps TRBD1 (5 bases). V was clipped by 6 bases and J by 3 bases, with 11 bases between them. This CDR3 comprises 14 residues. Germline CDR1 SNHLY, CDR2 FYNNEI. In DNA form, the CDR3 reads TGTGCCAGCAGGAAGGACACCTACACCGGGGAGCTGTTTTTT. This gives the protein CASRKDTYTGELFF.

CDR3 sequence reads: CASSLLSGWNGEQFF. The CDR3 DNA is TGTGCCAGCAGCTTATTGAGCGGGTGGAATGGTGAGCAGTTCTTC. The V gene is TRBV7-9, the J gene TRBJ2-1, with D possibly TRBD2 on 6 matching bases. This CDR3 is built from 15 residues. Germline V lookup: CDR1 SEHNR, CDR2 FQNEAQ (reference sequence). V was pared by 2 bases and J by 9 bases, with 17 bases between.

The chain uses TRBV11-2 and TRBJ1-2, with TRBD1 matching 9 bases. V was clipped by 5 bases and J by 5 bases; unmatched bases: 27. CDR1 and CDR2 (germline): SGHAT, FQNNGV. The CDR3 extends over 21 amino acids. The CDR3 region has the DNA TGTGCCAGCAGCGCAAGTACCCCCACCTCCGGGACAGGGCCAACAAGTTATGGCTACACCTTC. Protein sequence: CASSASTPTSGTGPTSYGYTF. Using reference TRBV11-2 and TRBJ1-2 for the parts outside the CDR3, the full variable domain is EAGVAQSPRYKIIEKRQSVAFWCNPISGHATLYWYQQILGQGPKLLIQFQNNGVVDDSQLPKDRFSAERLKGVDSTLKIQPAKLEDSAVYLCASSASTPTSGTGPTSYGYTFGSGTRLTVV.

The CDR3 coding sequence is TGCGCCAGCAGCGCTTCCGGGACAGGGTTTGGCTATGGCTACACCTTC. It codes for CASSASGTGFGYGYTF. The chain combines TRBV5-1 with TRBJ1-2, with 9 bases fitting TRBD1. The V segment lost 4 bases and the J segment 4 bases; nucleotides outside the gene matches: 11. CDR1 is SGHRS and CDR2 is YFSETQ in the germline V gene. The CDR3 is 16 amino acids.

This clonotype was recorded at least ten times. The CDR3 loop is CASSPKQRLNTEAFF. DNA for the CDR3: TGTGCCAGCAGCCCTAAACAGAGATTGAACACTGAAGCTTTCTTT. The genes are TRBV7-9 and TRBJ1-1, with D unresolved. The germline gives CDR1 SEHNR, CDR2 FQNEAQ (reference sequence). V lost 5 bases and J lost 0, with 13 bases in between. The CDR3 is made up of 15 amino acids.

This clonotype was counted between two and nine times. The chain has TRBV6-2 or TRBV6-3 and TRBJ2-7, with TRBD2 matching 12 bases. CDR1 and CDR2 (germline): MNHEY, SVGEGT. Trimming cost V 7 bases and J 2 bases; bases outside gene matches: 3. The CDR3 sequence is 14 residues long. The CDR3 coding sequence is TGTGCCAGCACTAGACTAGCGGGAGCCTACGAGCAGTACTTC. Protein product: CASTRLAGAYEQYF.

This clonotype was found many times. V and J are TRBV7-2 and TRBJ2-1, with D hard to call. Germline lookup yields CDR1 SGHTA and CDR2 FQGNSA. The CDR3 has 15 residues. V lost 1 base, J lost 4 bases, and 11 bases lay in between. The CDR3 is CASSLEGRMYNEQFF. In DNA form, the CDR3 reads TGTGCCAGCAGCTTAGAAGGACGCATGTACAATGAGCAGTTCTTC.

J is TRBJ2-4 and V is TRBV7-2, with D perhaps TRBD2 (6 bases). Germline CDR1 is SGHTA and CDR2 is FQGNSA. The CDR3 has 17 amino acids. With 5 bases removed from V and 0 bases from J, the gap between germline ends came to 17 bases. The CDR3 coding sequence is TGTGCCAGCAGCCCACTGATGGAGGGACTAGCCAAAAACATTCAGTACTTC. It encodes CASSPLMEGLAKNIQYF.

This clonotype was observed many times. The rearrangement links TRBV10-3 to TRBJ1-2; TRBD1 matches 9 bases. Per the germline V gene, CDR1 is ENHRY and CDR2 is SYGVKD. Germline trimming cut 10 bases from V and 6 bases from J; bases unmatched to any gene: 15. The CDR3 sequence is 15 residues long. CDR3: CATRRSTGGEHGYTF. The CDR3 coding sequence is TGTGCCACGAGGAGAAGCACAGGGGGCGAACATGGCTACACCTTC.

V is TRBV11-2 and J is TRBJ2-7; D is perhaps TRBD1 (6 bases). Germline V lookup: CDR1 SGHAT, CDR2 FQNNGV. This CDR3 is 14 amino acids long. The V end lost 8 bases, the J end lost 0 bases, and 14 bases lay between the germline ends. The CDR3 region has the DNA TGTGCCAGCCGCCGGGACACGAGCTCCTACGAGCAGTACTTC. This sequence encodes CASRRDTSSYEQYF.

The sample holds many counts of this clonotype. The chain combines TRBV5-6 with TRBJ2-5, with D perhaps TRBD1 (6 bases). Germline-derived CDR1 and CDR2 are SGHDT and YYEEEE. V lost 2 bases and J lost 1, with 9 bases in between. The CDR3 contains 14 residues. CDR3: CASSLWTVQETQYF. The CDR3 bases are TGTGCCAGCAGCTTATGGACAGTCCAAGAGACCCAGTACTTC.

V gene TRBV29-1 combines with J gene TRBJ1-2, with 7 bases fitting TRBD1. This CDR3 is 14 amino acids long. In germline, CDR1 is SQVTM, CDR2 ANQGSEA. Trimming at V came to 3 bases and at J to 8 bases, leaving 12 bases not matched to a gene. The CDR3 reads CSVDDGRGTEGYTF. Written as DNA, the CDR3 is TGCAGCGTTGATGACGGCAGGGGGACTGAAGGCTACACCTTC.

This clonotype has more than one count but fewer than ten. As DNA, the CDR3 is TGCAGCGTTGGGGACACCACCTACGAGCAGTACTTC. It codes for CSVGDTTYEQYF. The V call is TRBV29-1, the J call TRBJ2-7; D may be TRBD1 (6 bases). Germline CDR1 and CDR2: SQVTM and ANQGSEA. The germline V and J ends were trimmed by 4 bases and 2 bases, with 9 bases remaining between them. CDR3 length equals 12 residues.

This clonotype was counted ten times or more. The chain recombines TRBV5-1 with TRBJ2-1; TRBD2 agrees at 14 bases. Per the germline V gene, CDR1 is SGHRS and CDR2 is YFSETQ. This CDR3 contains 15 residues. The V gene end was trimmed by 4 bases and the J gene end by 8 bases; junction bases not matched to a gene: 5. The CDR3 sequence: CASSPGTSGRDEQFF. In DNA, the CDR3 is TGCGCCAGCAGCCCTGGGACTAGCGGGAGAGATGAGCAGTTCTTC.

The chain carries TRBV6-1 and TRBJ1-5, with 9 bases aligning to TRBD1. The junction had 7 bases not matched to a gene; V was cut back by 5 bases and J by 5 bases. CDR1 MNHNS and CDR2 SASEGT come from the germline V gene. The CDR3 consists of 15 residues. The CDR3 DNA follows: TGTGCCAGCAGTCCTGGGACAGGGCGGCATCAGCCCCAGCATTTT. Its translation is CASSPGTGRHQPQHF.